The 25 T cell receptor beta chains below all came from one sample that was sequenced in a study of neurological immune-mediated disorders. In TCRdb, the 5' RACE reads were re-called with MiXCR into one record per CDR3 protein. The sample has roughly 29,000 distinct CDR3 sequences, roughly a quarter seen once. Sequencing used CD4+ T cells from blood. The source of these receptors is a man aged 50 to 59 with HTLV-1-associated myelopathy (HAM/TSP).

This chain links TRBV12-3 or TRBV12-4 with TRBJ1-5; no definite D call. The germline V and J ends were trimmed by 2 bases and 12 bases, with 11 bases remaining between them. This CDR3 comprises 12 residues. CDR3 protein: CASSLNNQYQHF. The CDR3 DNA sequence: TGTGCCAGCAGTTTAAACAATCAGTACCAGCATTTT.

Concerning this clonotype: This may come from a read error, since a much larger clone is one base off. The rearrangement uses TRBV20-1 and TRBJ2-7; TRBD1 agrees at 7 bases. Germline CDR1 and CDR2: DFQATT and SNEGSKA (reference sequence). The V segment lost 0 bases and the J segment 7 bases; nucleotides outside the gene matches: 12. The CDR3 runs 15 residues. The CDR3 here is CSARDSLDRCYEQYF. DNA of the CDR3: TGCAGTGCTAGAGACTCATTGGACAGGTGTTATGAGCAGTACTTC.

Many counts were recorded for this clonotype. Here the CDR3 reads CATSGPGQGIEQFF. The CDR3 DNA reads TGTGCCACCAGCGGACCCGGACAGGGGATTGAGCAGTTCTTC. The V and J genes are TRBV15 and TRBJ2-1; 9 bases line up with TRBD1. Per the germline V gene, CDR1 is LNHNV and CDR2 is YYDKDF (reference sequence). The trim removed 5 bases at V and 9 bases at J, leaving 8 bases unmatched. This CDR3 spans 14 amino acids.

This clonotype was recorded at least ten times. CDR3 DNA sequence: TGTGCCAGCAGCTTAGGGCACAGCGGGGTCGATACGCAGTATTTT. It yields the protein CASSLGHSGVDTQYF. V is TRBV7-9 and J is TRBJ2-3; 7 nucleotides match TRBD2. V lost 1 base to trimming and J lost 6 bases; unmatched junction nucleotides: 7. CDR1 is SEHNR and CDR2 is FQNEAQ in the germline V gene (reference sequence). The CDR3 sequence is 15 residues long. Combining the CDR3 with reference TRBV7-9 and TRBJ2-3 gives the whole variable domain DTGVSQNPRHKITKRGQNVTFRCDPISEHNRLYWYRQTLGQGPEFLTYFQNEAQLEKSRLLSDRFSAERPKGSFSTLEIQRTEQGDSAMYLCASSLGHSGVDTQYFGPGTRLTVL.

At least ten counts were recorded for this clonotype. This rearrangement joins TRBV5-1 to TRBJ2-1; 16 bases map to TRBD2. The junction had 7 bases not matched to a gene; V was cut back by 4 bases and J by 9 bases. The CDR3 has 16 residues. Germline CDR1 and CDR2: SGHRS and YFSETQ. CDR3 in DNA: TGCGCCAGCAGCCCAGGGACTAGCGGGAGGGCCGGTGAGCAGTTCTTC. It is translated as CASSPGTSGRAGEQFF.

This clonotype was recorded many times. The chain has TRBV12-3 or TRBV12-4 and TRBJ2-1; D is unclear. The CDR3 sequence is 13 residues long. Deletions cut 5 bases from V and 8 bases from J, with 13 bases between. The CDR3, as DNA: TGTGCCAGCAGTCCCATGTATGTCGATGAGCAGTTCTTC. It yields the protein CASSPMYVDEQFF.

V is TRBV6-5 and J is TRBJ1-3, with D uncertain. The germline gives CDR1 MNHEY, CDR2 SVGAGI. V was shortened by 2 bases and J by 4 bases, with 15 bases between the two germline ends. The CDR3 consists of 16 residues. Here the CDR3 DNA reads TGTGCCAGCAGTTACGGTGGTGGAACAGTCGGAAACACCATATATTTT. As protein: CASSYGGGTVGNTIYF.

This clonotype was seen repeatedly, ten times or more. The rearrangement uses TRBV7-2 and TRBJ1-5; unclear D gene. V lost 5 bases to trimming and J lost 4 bases, with 15 bases between them. The V gene's germline CDR1 is SGHTA and CDR2 FQGNSA. The CDR3 is 15 amino acids. Here the CDR3 DNA reads TGTGCCAGCAGCCCCCAGGACGGTAAAAATCAGCCCCAGCATTTT. Translation: CASSPQDGKNQPQHF.

This clonotype has at least ten counts. The chain has TRBV29-1 and TRBJ2-7; TRBD2 might be the D (5 bases). The CDR3 runs 12 residues. V shed 3 bases and J shed 1 base, with 7 bases lying between them. Germline-derived CDR1 and CDR2 are SQVTM and ANQGSEA. CDR3 in amino acids: CSVERESYEQYF. CDR3 bases: TGCAGCGTTGAGAGGGAGTCCTACGAGCAGTACTTC.

In this sample, this clonotype turned up a few times. The chain couples TRBV11-2 to TRBJ2-7; maybe TRBD2 (6 bases). Near its end, the DNA agrees better with TRBJ2-1, so the J call may be wrong. Per the germline V gene, CDR1 is SGHAT and CDR2 is FQNNGV. The CDR3 has 13 amino acids. The CDR3 DNA reads TGTGCCAGCAGCTCAATGGGGGGCAATGAGCAGTTCTTC. Translated, it gives CASSSMGGNEQFF.

This clonotype appeared many times. The chain is built from TRBV20-1 and TRBJ2-2; the match to TRBD2 covers 9 bases. The V gene end was trimmed by 6 bases and the J gene end by 4 bases; junction bases not matched to a gene: 15. Per the germline V gene, CDR1 is DFQATT and CDR2 is SNEGSKA (reference sequence). This CDR3 region has 17 residues. The CDR3 reads CSATPPGAGGGTGELFF. The CDR3 DNA reads TGCAGTGCCACCCCACCCGGTGCGGGAGGGGGCACCGGGGAGCTGTTTTTT.

The chain uses TRBV6-1 and TRBJ1-5, with D hard to call. The V gene's germline CDR1 is MNHNS and CDR2 SASEGT. The CDR3 contains 16 residues. V was clipped by 4 bases and J by 0 bases, with 13 bases between them. CDR3 loop: CASSVSPGDSNQPQHF. For the CDR3, the DNA is TGTGCCAGCAGTGTATCCCCCGGGGATAGCAATCAGCCCCAGCATTTT.

Details on this clonotype: A read error may be the cause here, since a much bigger clone is one base away. The CDR3 sequence: CSARDSGQSSNTEELFF. The CDR3 DNA reads as TGCAGTGCTAGAGATTCAGGGCAGAGTTCGAACACCGAGGAGCTGTTTTTT. This chain joins TRBV20-1 and TRBJ2-2, with a possible D match to TRBD1 (5 bases). CDR3 size: 17 residues. Germline CDR1 and CDR2: DFQATT and SNEGSKA (reference sequence).

This clonotype was counted ten times or more. The rearrangement joins TRBV12-3 or TRBV12-4 to TRBJ1-5; 11 nucleotides match TRBD1. This CDR3 is built from 14 residues. Trimming cost V 6 bases and J 4 bases; bases outside gene matches: 2. This CDR3 reads CASRRDRGNQPQHF. Here the CDR3 DNA reads TGTGCCAGCAGACGGGACAGGGGGAATCAGCCCCAGCATTTT.

The chain carries TRBV29-1 and TRBJ1-1; a weak D match, TRBD1 (5 bases). V was clipped by 6 bases and J by 5 bases, with 16 bases between them. Germline assignment: CDR1 SQVTM and CDR2 ANQGSEA. The CDR3 length is 13 residues. The CDR3 spells CSVAKGRETEAFF. The CDR3, as DNA: TGCAGCGTGGCTAAGGGGAGAGAGACTGAAGCTTTCTTT.

This clonotype was counted at least ten times. The rearrangement uses TRBV20-1 and TRBJ1-5; possible D gene TRBD1, 5 bases. The V gene lost 2 bases and the J gene lost 1 base, with 15 bases spanning the gap. The CDR3 is made up of 16 amino acids. From germline, CDR1 is DFQATT and CDR2 SNEGSKA (reference sequence). The CDR3 sequence: CSARPGRVESNQPQHF. The DNA of the CDR3 is TGCAGTGCTAGACCAGGGAGGGTGGAGAGCAATCAGCCCCAGCATTTT.

This clonotype was counted many times. This chain connects TRBV29-1 to TRBJ1-1; no definite D call. V was shortened by 4 bases and J by 1 base, with 10 bases between the two germline ends. The germline CDR1 and CDR2 sequences are SQVTM and ANQGSEA. This CDR3 has 13 amino acids. The CDR3 sequence is CSVGTGSNTEAFF. The CDR3 coding sequence is TGCAGCGTTGGTACGGGGTCGAACACTGAAGCTTTCTTT.

This clonotype was counted many times. The rearrangement links TRBV5-1 to TRBJ2-7, with 8 bases matching TRBD1. CDR1 is SGHRS and CDR2 is YFSETQ in the germline V gene. The CDR3 is 16 residues long. The V gene end was trimmed by 3 bases and the J gene end by 1 base; junction bases not matched to a gene: 9. The CDR3 is CASSSGHRDRSYEQYF. DNA of the CDR3: TGCGCCAGCAGCTCCGGCCACCGGGACAGGTCCTACGAGCAGTACTTC.

This clonotype was counted at least ten times. The chain joins TRBV7-2 to TRBJ1-4; D unresolved. V lost 2 bases to trimming and J lost 0 bases, with 4 bases between them. This CDR3 has 14 residues. CDR1 and CDR2 (germline): SGHTA, FQGNSA. CDR3 amino acids: CASSLRTTNEKLFF. CDR3 coding DNA: TGTGCCAGCAGCTTACGTACAACTAATGAAAAACTGTTTTTT. The variable domain in full, with the rest retrieved from reference TRBV7-2 and TRBJ1-4, is GAGVSQSPSNKVTEKGKDVELRCDPISGHTALYWYRQSLGQGLEFLIYFQGNSAPDKSGLPSDRFSAERTGGSVSTLTIQRTQQEDSAVYLCASSLRTTNEKLFFGSGTQLSVL.

This clonotype was found many times. This chain links TRBV7-3 with TRBJ2-7; D call uncertain. The CDR3 spans 13 residues. The V and J ends lost 5 bases and 3 bases respectively, with 11 bases between them. CDR1 is SGHTA, CDR2 FQGTGA, per germline. Written as DNA, the CDR3 is TGTGCCAGCAGCCCACCCTCCCACTACGAGCAGTACTTC. Residues: CASSPPSHYEQYF.

As for this clonotype: The junction departs from germline at one end; a sequencing error may be responsible. The chain links TRBV27 to TRBJ2-3, with D possibly matching TRBD1 (6 bases). The CDR3 sequence is 15 residues long. Looked up from germline, CDR1 is MNHEY and CDR2 is SMNVEV (reference sequence). The CDR3 spells CATSFGGAERHTQYF. CDR3 sequence (DNA): TGTGCCACCTCCTTTGGGGGCGCAGAGAGGCATACTCAGTATTTT.

This clonotype was found many times. This chain uses TRBV7-8 with TRBJ1-1; D gene ambiguous. Germline CDR1 is SGHVS and CDR2 is FQNEAQ. This CDR3 has 13 residues. Trimming took 7 bases from V and 9 from J, leaving 18 bases between them. Written as DNA, the CDR3 is TGTGCCAGCACGGGCCCGGACGCCCCAAAAGCTTTCTTT. The encoded protein is CASTGPDAPKAFF.

This clonotype was seen repeatedly, ten times or more. In DNA form, the CDR3 reads TGTGCCAGCAGCCGCCAGACAGGCTCTGGGGCCAACGTCCTGACTTTC. It codes for CASSRQTGSGANVLTF. V gene TRBV9 combines with J gene TRBJ2-6; TRBD1 might be the D (6 bases). Germline V gene lookup returns CDR1 SGDLS and CDR2 YYNGEE. The CDR3 loop spans 16 amino acids. V was pared by 4 bases and J by 0 bases, with 11 bases between.

There are many counts of this clonotype. The rearrangement uses TRBV20-1 and TRBJ1-2; 8 bases match TRBD1. The germline V gene has CDR1 DFQATT and CDR2 SNEGSKA (reference sequence). The CDR3 is 14 amino acids. Trimming cost V 6 bases and J 6 bases; bases outside gene matches: 12. Here the CDR3 DNA reads TGCAGTGCCCCCCTACCGACAGGGGATAATGGCTACACCTTC. Its translation: CSAPLPTGDNGYTF.

There are many counts of this clonotype. The chain is built from TRBV3-1 and TRBJ1-1; TRBD1 is a possible D gene (6 bases). Trimming took 4 bases from V and 3 from J, leaving 18 bases between them. Germline values: CDR1 LGHDT, CDR2 YNNKEL (reference sequence). The CDR3 length is 16 residues. The CDR3 DNA reads as TGTGCCAGCAGCCGGGGGCCCCCCCGGACGGACACTGAAGCTTTCTTT. Residues: CASSRGPPRTDTEAFF.